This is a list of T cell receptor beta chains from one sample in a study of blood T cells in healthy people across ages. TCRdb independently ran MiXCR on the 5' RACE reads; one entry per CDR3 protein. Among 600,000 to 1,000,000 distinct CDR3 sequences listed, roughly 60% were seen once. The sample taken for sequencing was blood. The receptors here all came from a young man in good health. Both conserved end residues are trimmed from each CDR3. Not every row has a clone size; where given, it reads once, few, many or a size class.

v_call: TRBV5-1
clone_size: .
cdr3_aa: ASKGGTDYNEQF

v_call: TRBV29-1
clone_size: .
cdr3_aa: SVEDPVASGSLYNEQF

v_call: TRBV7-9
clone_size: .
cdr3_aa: ASSFRGASYNEQY

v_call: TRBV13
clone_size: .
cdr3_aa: ASSTQGAGLF

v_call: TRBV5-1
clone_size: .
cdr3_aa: ASSYFRGANTEAF

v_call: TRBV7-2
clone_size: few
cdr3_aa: ASSAGAPYEQY

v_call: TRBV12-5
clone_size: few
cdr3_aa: ASGPRGSGEQY

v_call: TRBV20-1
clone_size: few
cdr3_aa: SAIRGPQETQY

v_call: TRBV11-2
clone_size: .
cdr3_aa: ASSPQGSHGYT

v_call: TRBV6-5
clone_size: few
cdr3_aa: ASSYSAGVTGGYT

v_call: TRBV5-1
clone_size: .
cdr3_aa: ASSTWDRGSYEQY

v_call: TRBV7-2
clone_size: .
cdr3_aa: ASSHTGTPPHEQY

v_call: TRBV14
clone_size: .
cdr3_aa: ASSQERKGLNEQF

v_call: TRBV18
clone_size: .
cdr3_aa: ASSQTDRGTSPLH

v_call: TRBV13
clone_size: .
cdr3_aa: ASSLRKTSSDNEQF

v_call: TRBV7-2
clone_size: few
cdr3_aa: ASSLGRGDEQF

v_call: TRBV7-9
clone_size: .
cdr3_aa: ASSWTLDNEQF

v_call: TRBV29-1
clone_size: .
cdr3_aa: SVAPSGTSGSEQY

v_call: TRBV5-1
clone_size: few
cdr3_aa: ASRNLRESQETQY

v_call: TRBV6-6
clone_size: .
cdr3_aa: ASSYPPGQRKNTEAF

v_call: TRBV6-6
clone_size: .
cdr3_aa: ASSYRAVDEQF

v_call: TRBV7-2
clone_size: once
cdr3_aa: ASSSRTSGSLGSHTQY